This is a list of T cell receptor beta chains from one sample in a study of blood T cells in healthy people across ages. A single record per CDR3 protein comes from TCRdb applying MiXCR to the 5' RACE reads. There are 850,000 to 1,100,000 distinct CDR3 sequences in the sample; around two fifths occur only once, and about an eighth lies in the top ten. The sample consisted of blood. Every receptor here comes from a man younger than 30 in good health. The CDR3 runs from the conserved cysteine through the conserved F or W. Fields, in order: J gene, V gene, D gene, clone size, CDR3 protein, CDR3 DNA. D genes are given only for firm matches. Not every row has a clone size; where given, it reads once, few, many or a size class.

>TRBJ2-5|TRBV27|TRBD1|few
CASSPGGLTHNEQYF
TGTGCCAGCAGTCCAGGGGGCTTGACTCACAATGAGCAGTACTTC
>TRBJ1-4|TRBV7-2|TRBD1|few
CASRTGPNEKLFF
TGTGCCAGTAGGACAGGGCCGAATGAAAAACTGTTTTTT
>TRBJ1-4|TRBV10-3|NA|few
CAISAFATNEKLFF
TGTGCCATCAGTGCATTTGCAACTAATGAAAAACTGTTTTTT
>TRBJ2-7|TRBV10-3|TRBD1|many
CAISEGQGYEQYF
TGTGCCATCAGTGAGGGACAGGGCTACGAGCAGTACTTC
>TRBJ1-1|TRBV12-3/TRBV12-4|NA|NA
CASRGLDLSNTEAFF
TGTGCCAGCAGGGGGTTGGACCTTTCGAACACTGAAGCTTTCTTT
>TRBJ1-6|TRBV2|NA|few
CASNREPDSPLHF
TGTGCCAGCAACAGGGAGCCGGATTCACCCCTCCACTTT
>TRBJ2-3|TRBV6-1|NA|NA
CASSGPWQGGDTQYF
TGTGCCAGCAGTGGTCCTTGGCAGGGCGGTGATACGCAGTATTTT
>TRBJ2-4|TRBV13|NA|few
CASSRVSGAKNIQYF
TGTGCCAGCAGCCGCGTTTCGGGAGCCAAAAACATTCAGTACTTC
>TRBJ2-5|TRBV7-2|NA|NA
CASSLDEGTQYF
TGTGCCAGCAGCTTAGACGAGGGGACCCAGTACTTC
>TRBJ1-2|TRBV6-1|NA|once
CASSASFRRSLSYGYTF
TGTGCCAGCAGTGCATCCTTCAGACGATCCTTGTCCTATGGCTACACCTTC
>TRBJ2-3|TRBV14|NA|NA
CASSQYRGTDTKYF
TGTGCCAGCAGCCAGTACAGAGGCACAGATACGAAGTATTTT
>TRBJ1-4|TRBV7-9|NA|few
CASSLPQATNEKLFF
TGTGCCAGCAGCCTTCCACAGGCAACTAATGAAAAACTGTTTTTT
>TRBJ2-1|TRBV6-5|NA|many
CASRLTVSPEQFF
TGTGCCAGCAGACTAACCGTATCCCCTGAGCAGTTCTTC
>TRBJ1-2|TRBV24-1|NA|NA
CVTSDRHVRRQLVYYGYTF
TGTGTCACCAGTGATCGACACGTCCGGCGACAGCTAGTATACTATGGCTACACCTTC
>TRBJ2-1|TRBV10-3|NA|few
CAISFGSNEQFF
TGTGCCATCAGCTTTGGGAGCAATGAGCAGTTCTTC
>TRBJ1-4|TRBV28|NA|NA
CASSQPGEKLFF
TGTGCCAGCAGTCAGCCTGGCGAAAAACTGTTTTTT
>TRBJ2-5|TRBV6-1|TRBD1|few
CASRRQGGVETQYF
TGTGCCAGCAGAAGACAGGGTGGCGTAGAGACCCAGTACTTC
>TRBJ2-5|TRBV4-1|NA|few
CASSQVLHAKKETQYF
TGCGCCAGCAGCCAAGTCCTCCATGCCAAAAAAGAGACCCAGTACTTC
>TRBJ1-1|TRBV6-6|NA|few
CASLARLNTEAFF
TGTGCCAGCCTTGCTAGGTTAAACACTGAAGCTTTCTTT
>TRBJ2-1|TRBV6-1|NA|few
CASGRDDSYNEQFF
TGTGCCAGCGGCCGGGACGACTCCTACAATGAGCAGTTCTTC
>TRBJ1-1|TRBV20-1|TRBD1|NA
CSAREGTGSTEAFF
TGCAGCGCTAGAGAGGGGACAGGGAGCACTGAAGCTTTCTTT
>TRBJ2-5|TRBV24-1|TRBD2|NA
CATSPGLAGDQETQYF
TGTGCCACCAGTCCGGGACTAGCGGGGGATCAAGAGACCCAGTACTTC
>TRBJ1-3|TRBV5-6|NA|NA
CASRSRDSSGNTIYF
TGTGCCAGCAGATCCAGGGACTCCTCTGGAAACACCATATATTTT
>TRBJ2-1|TRBV3-1|NA|few
CASSHSQYEQFF
TGTGCCAGCAGCCATTCCCAGTATGAGCAGTTCTTC
>TRBJ1-1|TRBV28|NA|NA
CASTPGGNTEAFF
TGTGCCAGCACCCCCGGCGGGAACACTGAAGCTTTCTTT
>TRBJ2-2|TRBV5-1|NA|NA
CASSLVQTNTGELFF
TGCGCCAGCAGCTTGGTACAGACGAACACCGGGGAGCTGTTTTTT
>TRBJ1-5|TRBV12-3/TRBV12-4|NA|few
CASRVVNRASNQPQHF
TGTGCCAGCCGAGTTGTGAACAGGGCCTCCAATCAGCCCCAGCATTTT
>TRBJ1-5|TRBV4-2|TRBD1|NA
CASSQVLGTGGQPQHF
TGTGCCAGCAGCCAGGTCTTAGGGACAGGGGGTCAGCCCCAGCATTTT
>TRBJ2-5|TRBV10-3|NA|NA
CAINVSPGSQETQYF
TGTGCCATCAATGTTAGCCCGGGATCCCAAGAGACCCAGTACTTC
>TRBJ2-7|TRBV20-1|NA|NA
CSAYPTLSYNEQYF
TGCAGTGCTTACCCTACCCTCTCCTACAATGAGCAGTACTTC
>TRBJ2-5|TRBV28|NA|NA
CASSGWGKETQYF
TGTGCCAGCAGTGGATGGGGGAAGGAGACCCAGTACTTC
>TRBJ2-7|TRBV6-5|NA|few
CASSYSFGVGSYEQYF
TGTGCCAGCAGTTACTCGTTTGGGGTTGGGTCCTACGAGCAGTACTTC
>TRBJ2-1|TRBV20-1|NA|NA
CSPSEDNEQFF
TGCAGTCCCTCAGAGGACAATGAGCAGTTCTTC
>TRBJ2-2|TRBV9|TRBD1|NA
CASSAWTGTITGELFF
TGTGCCAGCAGCGCATGGACAGGGACGATCACCGGGGAGCTGTTTTTT
>TRBJ2-1|TRBV6-2/TRBV6-3|TRBD1|few
CASNPGQTYNEQFF
TGTGCCAGCAATCCGGGACAGACGTACAATGAGCAGTTCTTC
>TRBJ2-2|TRBV4-2|NA|few
CASSQGLFANTGELFF
TGTGCCAGCAGCCAAGGCCTTTTCGCGAACACCGGGGAGCTGTTTTTT
>TRBJ1-2|TRBV21-1|NA|NA
CASPLRGYTF
TGTGCCAGCCCCCTTAGAGGCTACACCTTC
>TRBJ1-1|TRBV5-1|NA|few
CASSLVPGENTEAFF
TGTGCCAGCAGTTTGGTCCCGGGGGAAAACACTGAAGCTTTCTTT
>TRBJ2-2|TRBV7-2|NA|NA
CGLGVPNTGELFF
TGTGGTCTGGGGGTCCCGAACACCGGGGAGCTGTTTTTT